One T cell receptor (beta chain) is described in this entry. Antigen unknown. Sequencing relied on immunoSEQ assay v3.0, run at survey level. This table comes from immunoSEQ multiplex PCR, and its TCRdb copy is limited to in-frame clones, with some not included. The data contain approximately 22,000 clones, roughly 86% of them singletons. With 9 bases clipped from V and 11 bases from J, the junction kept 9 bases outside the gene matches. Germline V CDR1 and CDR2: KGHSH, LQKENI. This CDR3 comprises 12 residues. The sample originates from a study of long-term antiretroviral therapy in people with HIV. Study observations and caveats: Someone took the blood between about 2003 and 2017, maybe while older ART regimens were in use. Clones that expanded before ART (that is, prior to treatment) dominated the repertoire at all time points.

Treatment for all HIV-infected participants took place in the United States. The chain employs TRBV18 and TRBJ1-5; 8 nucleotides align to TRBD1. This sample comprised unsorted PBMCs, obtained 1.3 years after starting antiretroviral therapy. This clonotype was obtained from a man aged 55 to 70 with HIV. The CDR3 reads CARNRGYWTQHF. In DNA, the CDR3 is TGTGCCAGAAACAGGGGGTATTGGACCCAGCATTTT.